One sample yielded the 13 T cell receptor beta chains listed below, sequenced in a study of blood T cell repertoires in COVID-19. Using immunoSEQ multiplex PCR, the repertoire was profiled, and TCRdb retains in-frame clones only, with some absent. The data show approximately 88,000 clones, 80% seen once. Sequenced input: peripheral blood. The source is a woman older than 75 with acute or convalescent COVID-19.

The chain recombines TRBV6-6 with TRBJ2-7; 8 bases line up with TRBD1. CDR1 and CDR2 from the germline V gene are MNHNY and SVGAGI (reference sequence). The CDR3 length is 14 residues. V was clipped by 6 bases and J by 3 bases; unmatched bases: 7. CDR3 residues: CASSLGQDNYEQYF. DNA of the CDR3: TGTGCCAGCAGCCTGGGACAGGATAACTACGAGCAGTACTTC.

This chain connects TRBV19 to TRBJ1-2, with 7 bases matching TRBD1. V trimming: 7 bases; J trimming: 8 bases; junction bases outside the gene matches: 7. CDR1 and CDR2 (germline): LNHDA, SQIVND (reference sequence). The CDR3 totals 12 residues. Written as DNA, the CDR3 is TGTGCCAGTACCCCGCGAGGGGGCGGCTACACCTTC. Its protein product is CASTPRGGGYTF.

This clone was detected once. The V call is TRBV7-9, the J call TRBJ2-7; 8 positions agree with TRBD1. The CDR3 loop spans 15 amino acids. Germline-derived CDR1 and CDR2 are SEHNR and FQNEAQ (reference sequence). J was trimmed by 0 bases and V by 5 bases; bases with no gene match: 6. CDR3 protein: CASSHGTGYSYEQYF. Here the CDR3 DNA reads TGTGCCAGCAGCCACGGGACAGGCTACTCCTACGAGCAGTACTTC. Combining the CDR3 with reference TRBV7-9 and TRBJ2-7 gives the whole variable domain DTGVSQNPRHKITKRGQNVTFRCDPISEHNRLYWYRQTLGQGPEFLTYFQNEAQLEKSRLLSDRFSAERPKGSFSTLEIQRTEQGDSAMYLCASSHGTGYSYEQYFGPGTRLTVT.

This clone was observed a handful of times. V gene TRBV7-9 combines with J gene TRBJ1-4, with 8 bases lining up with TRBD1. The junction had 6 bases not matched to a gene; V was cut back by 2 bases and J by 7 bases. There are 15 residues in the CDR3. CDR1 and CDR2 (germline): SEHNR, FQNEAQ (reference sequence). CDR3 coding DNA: TGTGCCAGCAGCTTAAATGCAGGGGGCAGTGAAAAACTGTTTTTT. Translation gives CASSLNAGGSEKLFF.

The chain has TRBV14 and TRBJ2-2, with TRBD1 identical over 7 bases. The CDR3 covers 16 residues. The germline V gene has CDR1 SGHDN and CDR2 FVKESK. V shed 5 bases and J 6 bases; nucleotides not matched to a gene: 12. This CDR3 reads CASSRDSGISSGELFF. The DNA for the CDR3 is TGTGCCAGCAGCAGGGACAGTGGGATTTCTTCCGGGGAGCTGTTTTTT.

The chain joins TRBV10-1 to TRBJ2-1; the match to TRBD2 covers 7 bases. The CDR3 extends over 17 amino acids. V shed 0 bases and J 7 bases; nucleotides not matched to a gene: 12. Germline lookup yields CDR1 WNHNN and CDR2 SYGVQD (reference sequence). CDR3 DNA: TGCGCCAGCAGTGAGTCCATGGGGAGGGAATCAAGTAATGAGCAGTTCTTC. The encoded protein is CASSESMGRESSNEQFF.

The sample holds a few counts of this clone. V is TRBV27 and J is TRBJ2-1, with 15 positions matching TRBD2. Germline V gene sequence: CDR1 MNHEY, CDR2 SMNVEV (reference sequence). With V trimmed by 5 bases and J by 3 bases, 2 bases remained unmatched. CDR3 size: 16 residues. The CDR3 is CASSGTSGRYYNEQFF. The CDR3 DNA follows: TGTGCCAGCAGTGGGACTAGCGGGAGGTACTACAATGAGCAGTTCTTC.

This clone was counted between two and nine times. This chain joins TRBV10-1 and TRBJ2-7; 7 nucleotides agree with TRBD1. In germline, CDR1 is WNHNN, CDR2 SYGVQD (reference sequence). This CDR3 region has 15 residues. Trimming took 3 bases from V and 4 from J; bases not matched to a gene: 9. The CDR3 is CASSENPGQKYEQYF. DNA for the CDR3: TGCGCCAGCAGTGAAAACCCGGGACAGAAGTACGAGCAGTACTTC.

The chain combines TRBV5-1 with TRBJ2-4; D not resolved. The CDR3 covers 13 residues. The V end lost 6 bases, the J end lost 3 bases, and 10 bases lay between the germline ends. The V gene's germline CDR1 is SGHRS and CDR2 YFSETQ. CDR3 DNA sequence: TGCGCCAGCACCGAGTTCGGCAAAAACATTCAGTACTTC. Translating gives CASTEFGKNIQYF. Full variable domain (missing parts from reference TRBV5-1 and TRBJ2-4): KAGVTQTPRYLIKTRGQQVTLSCSPISGHRSVSWYQQTPGQGLQFLFEYFSETQRNKGNFPGRFSGRQFSNSRSEMNVSTLELGDSALYLCASTEFGKNIQYFGAGTRLSVL.

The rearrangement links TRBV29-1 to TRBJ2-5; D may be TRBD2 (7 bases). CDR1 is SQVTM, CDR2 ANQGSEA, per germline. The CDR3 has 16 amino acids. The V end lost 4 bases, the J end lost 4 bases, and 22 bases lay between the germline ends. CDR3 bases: TGCAGCGTTGCCGGTGGCGGGGGCCGAAGGGGAGAGACCCAGTACTTC. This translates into CSVAGGGGRRGETQYF.

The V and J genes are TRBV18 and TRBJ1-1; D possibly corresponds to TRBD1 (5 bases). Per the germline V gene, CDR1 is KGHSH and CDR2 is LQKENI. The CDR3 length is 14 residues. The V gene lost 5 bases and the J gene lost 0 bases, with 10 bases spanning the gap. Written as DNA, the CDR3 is TGTGCCAGCTCATCAGGGCTGCTGAACACTGAAGCTTTCTTT. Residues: CASSSGLLNTEAFF.

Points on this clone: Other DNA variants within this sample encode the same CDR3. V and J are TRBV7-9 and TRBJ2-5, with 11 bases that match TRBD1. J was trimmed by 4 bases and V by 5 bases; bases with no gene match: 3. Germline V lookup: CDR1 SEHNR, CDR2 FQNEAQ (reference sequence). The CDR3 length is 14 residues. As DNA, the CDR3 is TGTGCCAGCAGCCCAGGGACAGGGGGAGAGACCCAGTACTTC. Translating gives CASSPGTGGETQYF.

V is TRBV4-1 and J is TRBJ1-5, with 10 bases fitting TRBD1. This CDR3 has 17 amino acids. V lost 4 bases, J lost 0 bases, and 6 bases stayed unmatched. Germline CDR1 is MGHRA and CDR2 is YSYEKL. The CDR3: CASSLRQGADSNQPQHF. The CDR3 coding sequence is TGCGCCAGCAGCCTCCGACAGGGGGCAGATAGCAATCAGCCCCAGCATTTT.